The clone carrying this T cell receptor (beta chain) has only a few counts. Clones were read by immunoSEQ multiplex PCR, and TCRdb kept only the in-frame ones, dropping some. The sample records about 25,000 clones, 82% being singletons. This sample is part of a study of blood T cell repertoires in COVID-19. Study context: The United States, Italy and Spain provided the acute and convalescent COVID-19 samples.

The V gene lost 6 bases and the J gene lost 4 bases, with 9 bases spanning the gap. Germline lookup yields CDR1 SEHNR and CDR2 FQNEAQ (reference sequence). This CDR3 has 12 residues. J is TRBJ1-2 and V is TRBV7-9; no clear D. This TCR derives from an elderly man with active or convalescent COVID-19. Sequenced sample: peripheral blood. DNA of the CDR3: TGTGCCAGCAGTGGGCAGGCCTATGGCTACACCTTC. Amino acids: CASSGQAYGYTF. Combining the CDR3 with reference TRBV7-9 and TRBJ1-2 gives the whole variable domain DTGVSQNPRHKITKRGQNVTFRCDPISEHNRLYWYRQTLGQGPEFLTYFQNEAQLEKSRLLSDRFSAERPKGSFSTLEIQRTEQGDSAMYLCASSGQAYGYTFGSGTRLTVV.